The 16 T cell receptor beta chains below were found in one sample sequenced in a study of blood T cell repertoires in COVID-19. Libraries were prepared by immunoSEQ multiplex PCR; TCRdb keeps only in-frame clonotypes and omits some of them. The data contain roughly 130,000 clones, around 83% of them seen just once; the ten biggest clones take up 3% to 4.5%. Sequencing used PBMCs or T cells enriched from blood (not recorded which). These TCRs come from a woman younger than 45 who had recovered from COVID-19.

This chain joins TRBV5-1 and TRBJ2-1; D perhaps matches TRBD1 (5 bases). V lost 0 bases and J 2 bases, leaving 9 bases between the germline ends. The germline CDR1 and CDR2 sequences are SGHRS and YFSETQ. This CDR3 contains 15 residues. CDR3 region: CASSLGAGTYNEQFF. CDR3 sequence (DNA): TGCGCCAGCAGCTTGGGGGCAGGGACCTACAATGAGCAGTTCTTC.

The chain links TRBV5-4 to TRBJ2-1, with D perhaps matching TRBD2 (5 bases). With 0 bases removed from V and 4 bases from J, the gap between germline ends came to 11 bases. Germline V gene data show CDR1 as SGHNT and CDR2 as YYREEE (reference sequence). The CDR3 consists of 15 residues. CDR3 residues: CASSLVQRLYNEQFF. The CDR3 coding sequence is TGTGCCAGCAGCTTGGTCCAGCGGCTATACAATGAGCAGTTCTTC.

This clone occurred once. V and J are TRBV5-1 and TRBJ1-2; 10 nucleotides match TRBD1. After removal of 4 bases from V and 5 bases from J, the junction contained 2 bases not matched to a gene. CDR1 and CDR2 (germline): SGHRS, YFSETQ. This CDR3 has 13 residues. Here the CDR3 DNA reads TGCGCCAGCAGCGGGACAGGGGCTTATGGCTACACCTTC. Translated, it gives CASSGTGAYGYTF.

This chain uses TRBV9 with TRBJ2-7; 9 bases agree with TRBD2. V was clipped by 3 bases and J by 3 bases; unmatched bases: 7. CDR1 is SGDLS and CDR2 is YYNGEE in the germline V gene. The CDR3 contains 15 residues. The CDR3 spells CASSAGTSRYYEQYF. For the CDR3, the DNA is TGTGCCAGCAGCGCAGGGACTAGCCGTTACTACGAGCAGTACTTC. Combining the CDR3 with reference TRBV9 and TRBJ2-7 gives the whole variable domain DSGVTQTPKHLITATGQRVTLRCSPRSGDLSVYWYQQSLDQGLQFLIQYYNGEERAKGNILERFSAQQFPDLHSELNLSSLELGDSALYFCASSAGTSRYYEQYFGPGTRLTVT.

This chain uses TRBV20-1 with TRBJ2-1, with a weak D call TRBD2 (6 bases). V lost 3 bases, J lost 4 bases, and 16 bases lay in between. Germline lookup yields CDR1 DFQATT and CDR2 SNEGSKA (reference sequence). CDR3 length: 15 amino acids. In DNA, the CDR3 is TGCAGTGCTAGTCTTTGGGCTAGCGAGTACAATGAGCAGTTCTTC. Protein: CSASLWASEYNEQFF.

The chain recombines TRBV2 with TRBJ2-1; 13 bases agree with TRBD2. The CDR3 covers 15 residues. Germline V gene lookup returns CDR1 SNHLY and CDR2 FYNNEI. The V and J ends lost 8 bases and 6 bases, in that order; junction bases with no gene match: 7. This chain's CDR3 is CASLRTSGSLNEQFF. As DNA, the CDR3 is TGTGCCAGCCTTCGGACTAGCGGGAGTCTCAATGAGCAGTTCTTC.

The chain is built from TRBV5-1 and TRBJ1-5; D is undetermined. Germline CDR1 reads SGHRS; CDR2 reads YFSETQ. The CDR3 consists of 13 residues. V lost 0 bases and J 7 bases, leaving 8 bases between the germline ends. The CDR3 region is CASSLAIGQPQHF. Written as DNA, the CDR3 is TGCGCCAGCAGCTTGGCGATCGGGCAGCCCCAGCATTTT.

The CDR3 DNA follows: TGCGCCAGCAGCTTGGGGCAGACTCTAAGAAACACTGAAGCTTTCTTT. Translating gives CASSLGQTLRNTEAFF. The chain uses TRBV5-1 and TRBJ1-1; D is unclear. V was clipped by 0 bases and J by 2 bases, with 14 bases between them. The CDR3 sequence is 16 residues long. CDR1 and CDR2 (germline): SGHRS, YFSETQ.

DNA for the CDR3: TGTGCCAGCAGCTTTTGGTCAGGTAGCAATCAGCCCCAGCATTTT. Its protein product is CASSFWSGSNQPQHF. This chain uses TRBV5-6 with TRBJ1-5; D remains unclear. V lost 2 bases and J lost 0, with 9 bases in between. In germline, CDR1 is SGHDT, CDR2 YYEEEE. This CDR3 region has 15 residues.

J is TRBJ1-2 and V is TRBV6-1; D possibly corresponds to TRBD1 (6 bases). The V end was cut by 4 bases, the J end by 0 bases, with 15 bases between. Germline CDR1 MNHNS, CDR2 SASEGT. The CDR3 is 16 amino acids. The CDR3 coding sequence is TGTGCCAGCAGTGGGGGGCAGGGTTTCCCTAACTATGGCTACACCTTC. It yields the protein CASSGGQGFPNYGYTF.

The rearrangement joins TRBV2 to TRBJ1-5; 11 bases align to TRBD1. The ends lost 6 bases at V and 11 bases at J; junction bases unmatched: 0. The CDR3 is 11 residues long. Germline values: CDR1 SNHLY, CDR2 FYNNEI. Here the CDR3 reads CASRGQGAQHF. CDR3 nucleotides: TGTGCCAGCAGGGGACAGGGGGCCCAGCATTTT.

This clone was counted between two and nine times. This chain links TRBV6-4 with TRBJ2-1; 11 positions agree with TRBD2. CDR3 length equals 15 residues. V lost 3 bases and J lost 3; bases outside the gene matches: 1. Per germline, CDR1 MRHNA and CDR2 SNTAGT. CDR3 region: CASSELAGDYNEQFF. CDR3 in DNA: TGTGCCAGCAGTGAACTAGCGGGAGACTACAATGAGCAGTTCTTC.

J is TRBJ2-5 and V is TRBV9; D uncertain. The CDR3 is 14 amino acids. V was cut by 4 bases and J by 4 bases, with 14 bases left in between. CDR1 is SGDLS, CDR2 YYNGEE, per germline. The CDR3 DNA reads TGTGCCAGCAGCCCGAACGGCCGCGGAGAGACCCAGTACTTC. This translates into CASSPNGRGETQYF. Drawing the rest from reference TRBV9 and TRBJ2-5, the complete variable domain is DSGVTQTPKHLITATGQRVTLRCSPRSGDLSVYWYQQSLDQGLQFLIQYYNGEERAKGNILERFSAQQFPDLHSELNLSSLELGDSALYFCASSPNGRGETQYFGPGTRLLVL.

This sequence joins TRBV7-3 and TRBJ2-2; possible D gene TRBD1, 5 bases. Trimming cost V 5 bases and J 2 bases, with 12 bases left between them. The CDR3 is 15 residues long. Germline CDR1 and CDR2: SGHTA and FQGTGA. CDR3 DNA: TGTGCCAGCAGCCCCCGGACACTCAACACCGGGGAGCTGTTTTTT. This gives the protein CASSPRTLNTGELFF.

The chain recombines TRBV28 with TRBJ1-2; possibly TRBD1 for D (6 bases). Germline CDR1 MDHEN, CDR2 SYDVKM. The CDR3 is 12 amino acids. V shed 5 bases and J shed 5 bases, with 9 bases lying between them. In DNA, the CDR3 is TGTGCCAGCAGTACCACAGGGTATGGCTACACCTTC. As protein: CASSTTGYGYTF.

The J gene is TRBJ2-5, the V gene TRBV19; 7 bases map to TRBD2. This CDR3 contains 15 residues. CDR1 is LNHDA and CDR2 is SQIVND in the germline V gene (reference sequence). With V trimmed by 4 bases and J by 1 base, 6 bases remained unmatched. The CDR3 loop reads CASSTGGTIQETQYF. CDR3 bases: TGTGCCAGTAGTACCGGGGGGACTATCCAAGAGACCCAGTACTTC. Full variable domain (missing parts from reference TRBV19 and TRBJ2-5): DGGITQSPKYLFRKEGQNVTLSCEQNLNHDAMYWYRQDPGQGLRLIYYSQIVNDFQKGDIAEGYSVSREKKESFPLTVTSAQKNPTAFYLCASSTGGTIQETQYFGPGTRLLVL.